The 13 T cell receptor beta chains below come from one sample, sequenced in a study of tumor-infiltrating lymphocytes in primary liver carcinoma. Germline DNA was extracted alongside blood RNA, which was obtained from unsorted whole blood. Constant-region priming of around 490 ng total RNA yielded TCR beta cDNA. Three nested multiplex PCR rounds, a slightly modified ARM-PCR, produced the libraries for TCR beta. Primers for the first two PCR rounds were TRBV1-TRBV30 forward primers and a C-beta reverse primer (around 10 cycles per round). Using its own MiXCR run on the multiplex PCR reads, TCRdb lists one record per CDR3 protein. The table includes 180,000 or so distinct CDR3 sequences, about 55% detected once. Sequenced material: peripheral blood. The receptors were gathered from a man aged 35 to 55 with primary liver carcinoma and hepatitis B virus infection.

This clonotype was picked up a small number of times. The CDR3 bases are TGTGCCAGCAGCCACTTAGCCGGCCTCCGCACAGATACGCAGTATTTT. As protein: CASSHLAGLRTDTQYF. The chain couples TRBV6-5 to TRBJ2-3; D uncertain. CDR3 length: 16 amino acids. V dropped 6 bases and J dropped 1 base, with 17 bases sitting between them. Per the germline V gene, CDR1 is MNHEY and CDR2 is SVGAGI.

Points on this clonotype: At one end, the junction sequence differs from germline, possibly due to a read error. V is TRBV11-1 and J is TRBJ2-7; possible D gene TRBD2, 6 bases. CDR1 is SGHAT and CDR2 is FQDESV in the germline V gene (reference sequence). The CDR3 contains 15 residues. The CDR3 protein is CASNLVGRAGDSKYF. For the CDR3, the DNA is TGTGCCAGCAACTTAGTGGGGAGAGCCGGGGACTCGAAGTACTTC.

Regarding this clonotype: With a much larger clone just one base away, this may be a read error. The chain couples TRBV11-2 to TRBJ2-1; 7 nucleotides agree with TRBD2. CDR1 and CDR2 from the germline V gene are SGHAT and FQNNGV. The J segment lost 0 bases and the V segment lost 5 bases, leaving 22 bases of the junction unmatched. The CDR3 is 21 amino acids. DNA of the CDR3: TGTGCCAGCAGCCTTCCGGTTGCGTGGGAGGGCAGCGCATCCTCCTACAATGAGCAGTTCTTC. Its translation: CASSLPVAWEGSASSYNEQFF. Full variable domain (rest looked up from reference TRBV11-2 and TRBJ2-1): EAGVAQSPRYKIIEKRQSVAFWCNPISGHATLYWYQQILGQGPKLLIQFQNNGVVDDSQLPKDRFSAERLKGVDSTLKIQPAKLEDSAVYLCASSLPVAWEGSASSYNEQFFGPGTRLTVL.

This clonotype came up once. The V and J genes are TRBV29-1 and TRBJ2-4, with 9 nucleotides matching TRBD2. Unmatched junction bases numbered 19, after V lost 4 bases and J lost 3 bases. This CDR3 is built from 19 residues. Germline CDR1 reads SQVTM; CDR2 reads ANQGSEA. As DNA, the CDR3 is TGCAGCGTTGTGGGGTTTAGCGGGAGAGCGGGGCTAGGCAAAAACATTCAGTACTTC. Amino acids: CSVVGFSGRAGLGKNIQYF.

The chain links TRBV4-1 to TRBJ1-1, with a tentative D call TRBD1 (5 bases). V was cut by 4 bases and J by 0 bases, with 12 bases left in between. This CDR3 has 15 residues. The germline V gene encodes CDR1 MGHRA and CDR2 YSYEKL. CDR3 DNA: TGCGCCAGCAGCCGAGCGCAGGGACTGAACACTGAAGCTTTCTTT. Protein: CASSRAQGLNTEAFF.

This clonotype showed up many times. V gene TRBV11-2 combines with J gene TRBJ2-1; D remains unclear. V lost 5 bases and J 7 bases, leaving 6 bases between the germline ends. Germline lookup yields CDR1 SGHAT and CDR2 FQNNGV. The CDR3 has 11 residues. CDR3 protein: CASSVGNEQFF. The CDR3 DNA sequence: TGTGCCAGCAGCGTGGGAAATGAGCAGTTCTTC.

About this clonotype itself: A much more abundant neighbour one base away suggests this may be a read error. The chain links TRBV11-2 to TRBJ2-3; D unclear. CDR3 length: 13 amino acids. Germline CDR1 is SGHAT and CDR2 is FQNNGV. The CDR3 spells CASNLYYTDTQYF. CDR3 DNA sequence: TGTGCCAGCAACTTATATTATACAGATACGCAGTATTTT.

The rearrangement joins TRBV13 to TRBJ2-5, with 7 bases fitting TRBD2. Losses at the gene ends were 4 bases for V and 9 bases for J; bases not matched to a gene: 14. Germline V gene lookup returns CDR1 PRHDT and CDR2 FYEKMQ (reference sequence). CDR3 length: 15 amino acids. CDR3 sequence reads: CASSSNKDGREAQYF. The CDR3, as DNA: TGTGCCAGCAGCTCTAATAAGGATGGACGGGAGGCCCAGTACTTC.

V usage is TRBV11-2 and J usage is TRBJ2-7; 9 bases agree with TRBD1. J lost 6 bases, V lost 1 base, and 13 bases had no gene match. Per germline, CDR1 SGHAT and CDR2 FQNNGV. The CDR3 runs 17 residues. The CDR3 loop reads CASSLGFTGGVSTEQYF. The DNA for the CDR3 is TGTGCCAGCAGCTTAGGATTTACAGGGGGCGTGTCCACCGAGCAGTACTTC. The variable domain in full, with the rest retrieved from reference TRBV11-2 and TRBJ2-7, is EAGVAQSPRYKIIEKRQSVAFWCNPISGHATLYWYQQILGQGPKLLIQFQNNGVVDDSQLPKDRFSAERLKGVDSTLKIQPAKLEDSAVYLCASSLGFTGGVSTEQYFGPGTRLTVT.

Concerning this clonotype: Being one base from a much bigger clone, this may be a read error. The V gene is TRBV11-2, the J gene TRBJ1-2, with 9 bases fitting TRBD1. Germline loops: CDR1 SGHAT, CDR2 FQNNGV. CDR3 length: 15 amino acids. With 3 bases clipped from V and 6 bases from J, the junction kept 8 bases outside the gene matches. CDR3 residues: CASSFVWDRVDGYTF. DNA for the CDR3: TGTGCCAGCAGCTTTGTATGGGACAGGGTGGATGGCTACACCTTC.

The V and J genes are TRBV6-1 and TRBJ2-7; 13 bases line up with TRBD2. CDR3 size: 20 residues. V shed 5 bases and J 2 bases; nucleotides not matched to a gene: 18. Per the germline V gene, CDR1 is MNHNS and CDR2 is SASEGT. The CDR3 is CASSPSSGTSGNRVPYEQYF. As DNA, the CDR3 is TGTGCCAGCAGTCCTTCTTCCGGGACTAGCGGGAATAGGGTCCCCTACGAGCAGTACTTC.

This clonotype was counted between two and nine times. It may be a read error: a sequence one base away is much more abundant. The chain carries TRBV11-2 and TRBJ2-2; D tentatively fits TRBD1 or TRBD2 (5 bases each). Germline V lookup: CDR1 SGHAT, CDR2 FQNNGV. The CDR3 sequence is 14 residues long. CDR3: CASSLDRGTGELSF. CDR3 DNA: TGTGCCAGCAGCTTAGATCGGGGCACCGGGGAGCTGTCTTTT.

Of note for this clonotype: The germline gene is not matched at one end of the junction; a read error may be the cause. The rearrangement links TRBV6-1 to TRBJ2-1; 10 bases align to TRBD2. This CDR3 comprises 16 residues. The germline V gene encodes CDR1 MNHNS and CDR2 SASEGT. CDR3 residues: CASRITSGDSYNEQSF. CDR3 bases: TGTGCCAGCAGGATAACTAGCGGGGATTCCTACAATGAGCAGTCCTTC.